Presented here are 6 T cell receptor beta chains from one specimen sequenced in a study of blood T cell repertoires in COVID-19. Assay used: immunoSEQ multiplex PCR; TCRdb lists only in-frame clones, some missing. The sample contains approximately 280,000 clones, roughly 89% of which appear only once. The sample taken for sequencing was PBMCs or T cells enriched from blood (not recorded which). The receptor source for this set is a woman aged 40 to 50 who had recovered from COVID-19.

The genes are TRBV28 and TRBJ2-7; 10 nucleotides agree with TRBD1. V lost 5 bases to trimming and J lost 6 bases; unmatched junction nucleotides: 10. CDR3 length: 15 residues. Germline V CDR1 and CDR2: MDHEN, SYDVKM. The chain's CDR3 is CASSAPGQGSSEQYF. The CDR3 DNA is TGTGCCAGCAGTGCACCGGGACAGGGGAGCTCCGAGCAGTACTTC.

The chain joins TRBV7-2 to TRBJ2-3, with no clear D. V was trimmed by 4 bases and J by 4 bases, leaving 12 bases between them. The CDR3 consists of 14 residues. Germline CDR1 SGHTA, CDR2 FQGNSA. In nucleotides, the CDR3 is TGTGCCAGCAGCTATACCATGGGCGCAGATACGCAGTATTTT. Translating gives CASSYTMGADTQYF.

V usage is TRBV19 and J usage is TRBJ1-2; D may be TRBD1 (5 bases). The V end lost 8 bases, the J end lost 8 bases, and 18 bases lay between the germline ends. CDR1 and CDR2 (germline): LNHDA, SQIVND (reference sequence). The CDR3 is made up of 13 amino acids. CDR3 DNA sequence: TGTGCCAGTGGACAACCGGCGACTTGGGGCTACACCTTC. Protein product: CASGQPATWGYTF. The complete variable domain, with remaining parts taken from reference TRBV19 and TRBJ1-2, reads DGGITQSPKYLFRKEGQNVTLSCEQNLNHDAMYWYRQDPGQGLRLIYYSQIVNDFQKGDIAEGYSVSREKKESFPLTVTSAQKNPTAFYLCASGQPATWGYTFGSGTRLTVV.

The CDR3 bases are TGCAGTGCTAGTATAGCGACCGGGACCCAGTACTTC. This codes for CSASIATGTQYF. The rearrangement joins TRBV20-1 to TRBJ2-5, with D tentatively TRBD2 (5 bases). The CDR3 covers 12 residues. Germline assignment: CDR1 DFQATT and CDR2 SNEGSKA (reference sequence). V lost 3 bases to trimming and J lost 7 bases, with 12 bases between them.

The rearrangement joins TRBV5-4 to TRBJ1-4; 7 bases match TRBD1. V lost 3 bases to trimming and J lost 5 bases; unmatched junction nucleotides: 7. This CDR3 comprises 15 residues. CDR1 and CDR2 (germline): SGHNT, YYREEE (reference sequence). CDR3 sequence (DNA): TGTGCCAGCAGCTCGAGACAGGGACCAAATGAAAAACTGTTTTTT. It codes for CASSSRQGPNEKLFF.

This chain uses TRBV7-3 with TRBJ2-7; no definite D call. Deletions cut 3 bases from V and 8 bases from J, with 14 bases between. There are 13 residues in the CDR3. Per the germline V gene, CDR1 is SGHTA and CDR2 is FQGTGA. The CDR3 nucleotides read TGTGCCAGCAGCTTCACAGACACGACCCAGCAGTACTTC. This sequence encodes CASSFTDTTQQYF.